The clone carrying this T cell receptor beta chain showed up just a few times. Antigen specificity is unknown. The sample belongs to a study of T-cell reconstitution after alpha-beta-depleted transplantation in children. After removal of 7 bases from V and 4 bases from J, the junction contained 10 bases not matched to a gene. CDR3 length: 15 residues. Study-level results: T-cell numbers and diversity one year post-transplant derived largely from freshly generated T cells.

Molecular barcoding with unique molecular identifiers was used for the TCRbeta library. TCRdb called the PCR reads again in MiXCR, with one record for every CDR3 protein. Of under 250,000 distinct CDR3 sequences listed, 20% to 30% were seen once; the top ten hold 4% to 5.5%. The V call is TRBV12-3 or TRBV12-4, the J call TRBJ2-3; 8 nucleotides match TRBD2. The clonotype was recovered from a female patient aged 2-9 years who had a stem cell transplant for congenital amegakaryocytic thrombocytopenia, so the T cells may come from the graft donor. Source: PBMCs, mostly from graft donor cells, taken 360 days after TCRalphabeta/CD19-depleted stem cell transplant. CDR3 coding DNA: TGTGCCAGCAACTCCGGGACTAGTTTAGCAGATACGCAGTATTTT. Translation: CASNSGTSLADTQYF.